Below, 29 T cell receptor beta chains from the same sample are listed, as sequenced in a study of T-cell memory formation after mild COVID-19. TCRdb ran MiXCR on the 5' RACE reads and lists one entry per CDR3 protein. The top ten clones hold 23% of a sample with some 250,000 distinct CDR3 sequences, more than 15% of them seen once. Sequenced sample: PBMCs or a T cell subset sorted from them (not recorded which). The source of these receptors is a man aged 18-30 years who had mild COVID-19 (a few samples of this study predate the infection). Cell type and time point are not known.

The rearrangement links TRBV7-9 to TRBJ1-6; D unclear. The CDR3 is 16 residues long. The germline V gene has CDR1 SEHNR and CDR2 FQNEAQ (reference sequence). V was shortened by 5 bases and J by 5 bases, with 16 bases between the two germline ends. CDR3 bases: TGTGCCAGCAGCCGTGGTCGGTCAAGCAATAATTCACCCCTCCACTTT. Protein product: CASSRGRSSNNSPLHF.

A few counts support this clonotype. This chain uses TRBV2 with TRBJ2-7, with no clear D. This CDR3 region has 11 residues. V shed 4 bases and J shed 1 base, with 2 bases lying between them. Germline V lookup: CDR1 SNHLY, CDR2 FYNNEI. CDR3 sequence reads: CASSGSYEQYV. The DNA of the CDR3 is TGTGCCAGCAGTGGGTCCTACGAGCAGTACGTC.

The chain has TRBV29-1 and TRBJ2-2; D possibly corresponds to TRBD1 (6 bases). This CDR3 spans 14 amino acids. The germline V gene encodes CDR1 SQVTM and CDR2 ANQGSEA. V lost 0 bases and J lost 7, with 12 bases in between. The DNA of the CDR3 is TGCAGCGTTGAAGATCAGGGGTTAGACGGGGAGCTGTTTTTT. It specifies CSVEDQGLDGELFF.

The chain has TRBV7-9 and TRBJ1-5, with 10 bases aligning to TRBD1. The trim removed 5 bases at V and 2 bases at J, leaving 6 bases unmatched. The CDR3 runs to 16 residues. The germline CDR1 and CDR2 sequences are SEHNR and FQNEAQ (reference sequence). Written as DNA, the CDR3 is TGTGCCAGCAGCGAAGCCGGGACAGGGGGCAATCAGCCCCAGCATTTT. Its translation is CASSEAGTGGNQPQHF.

This clonotype was seen at least ten times. V gene TRBV12-3 or TRBV12-4 combines with J gene TRBJ2-2; D possibly uses TRBD1 or TRBD2 (5 bases each). Trimming pared 7 bases from V and 0 bases from J, leaving 12 bases between. CDR3 length: 15 amino acids. The CDR3 DNA reads as TGTGCCAGCAAGCCGGGACCCCCGAACACCGGGGAGCTGTTTTTT. This sequence encodes CASKPGPPNTGELFF.

A few counts support this clonotype. V usage is TRBV9 and J usage is TRBJ2-3; maybe TRBD2 (6 bases). V dropped 2 bases and J dropped 2 bases, with 9 bases sitting between them. This CDR3 is 14 amino acids long. Germline CDR1 reads SGDLS; CDR2 reads YYNGEE. The CDR3 loop reads CASSVTGDTDTQYF. CDR3 DNA sequence: TGTGCCAGCAGCGTCACGGGGGACACAGATACGCAGTATTTT.

The chain carries TRBV28 and TRBJ1-5; a weak D match, TRBD1 (5 bases). The V and J ends lost 4 bases and 10 bases respectively, with 23 bases between them. Germline V gene sequence: CDR1 MDHEN, CDR2 SYDVKM. The CDR3 length is 16 residues. CDR3 bases: TGTGCCAGCAGTTCCTCCGAAGGACGTAGGGGTCGCCCCCAGCATTTT. It specifies CASSSSEGRRGRPQHF.

The chain couples TRBV15 to TRBJ1-5; the D is unclear. There are 14 residues in the CDR3. Germline CDR1 reads LNHNV; CDR2 reads YYDKDF (reference sequence). V was shortened by 3 bases and J by 7 bases, with 13 bases between the two germline ends. The CDR3 nucleotides read TGTGCCACCAGCAGCCTTCGGAGCTACCAGCCCCAGCATTTT. This encodes CATSSLRSYQPQHF.

This clonotype was picked up many times. V gene TRBV12-3 or TRBV12-4 combines with J gene TRBJ2-3; D might be TRBD1 or TRBD2, each matching 5 bases. V lost 2 bases, J lost 6 bases, and 9 bases lay in between. The CDR3 is 13 amino acids. The DNA of the CDR3 is TGTGCCAGCAGTTTATTCGGGGCGGATACGCAGTATTTT. It encodes CASSLFGADTQYF.

This chain links TRBV20-1 with TRBJ1-6; D is possibly TRBD1 (5 bases). CDR1 and CDR2 (germline): DFQATT, SNEGSKA (reference sequence). Trimming pared 6 bases from V and 0 bases from J, leaving 12 bases between. The CDR3 sequence is 15 residues long. The CDR3 nucleotides read TGCAGTGCCAGGGACTTACTCTCCTATAATTCACCCCTCCACTTT. Amino acid sequence: CSARDLLSYNSPLHF.

The table lists this clonotype with a few counts. The V gene is TRBV10-3, the J gene TRBJ1-5; no definite D call. Trimming cost V 8 bases and J 0 bases, with 11 bases left between them. The CDR3 contains 14 residues. CDR1 is ENHRY, CDR2 SYGVKD, per germline. CDR3 DNA: TGTGCCATCTCGGCGCAGGATAGCAATCAGCCCCAGCATTTT. Residues: CAISAQDSNQPQHF.

The CDR3 region has the DNA TGTGCCAGCAGTGAACGACTCGGAGGGTGGGAGACCCAGTACTTC. Translation gives CASSERLGGWETQYF. The rearrangement uses TRBV25-1 and TRBJ2-5; TRBD2 is a possible D gene (6 bases). V gave up 2 bases and J gave up 5 bases, with 15 bases separating them. The germline V gene has CDR1 MGHDK and CDR2 SYGVNS. CDR3 length: 15 residues.

The chain joins TRBV12-3 or TRBV12-4 to TRBJ2-7; D remains ambiguous. The CDR3 has 12 amino acids. The V and J ends lost 5 bases and 4 bases respectively, with 9 bases between them. CDR3: CASSQDPYEQYF. In DNA form, the CDR3 reads TGTGCCAGCAGTCAAGACCCTTACGAGCAGTACTTC.

The gene calls are TRBV7-2 and TRBJ2-4; TRBD2 agrees at 8 bases. Germline CDR1 and CDR2: SGHTA and FQGNSA. This CDR3 has 15 amino acids. The V segment lost 5 bases and the J segment 1 base; nucleotides outside the gene matches: 4. CDR3 amino acids: CASSPRGGAKNIQYF. For the CDR3, the DNA is TGTGCCAGCAGCCCCCGGGGGGGGGCCAAAAACATTCAGTACTTC.

This sequence joins TRBV5-1 and TRBJ2-3; D gene ambiguous. From germline, CDR1 is SGHRS and CDR2 YFSETQ. The CDR3 extends over 16 amino acids. V was trimmed by 3 bases and J by 2 bases, leaving 16 bases between them. The CDR3 DNA sequence: TGCGCCAGCAGCTATCGTGGAGCTCCCATCACAGATACGCAGTATTTT. This codes for CASSYRGAPITDTQYF.

This clonotype was picked up a small number of times. DNA for the CDR3: TGCGCCAGCAGCCAAGTTCTGGCAGGGGGCAATGAAAAACTGTTTTTT. Translation gives CASSQVLAGGNEKLFF. The rearrangement uses TRBV4-1 and TRBJ1-4; 8 bases map to TRBD1. CDR3 length: 16 residues. V shed 1 base and J 5 bases; nucleotides not matched to a gene: 6. The germline V gene encodes CDR1 MGHRA and CDR2 YSYEKL.

This clonotype was detected only a few times. V usage is TRBV5-5 and J usage is TRBJ1-2; D ambiguous. CDR3 length: 15 residues. Trimming left V 2 bases short and J 3 bases short, with 14 bases between. Germline-derived CDR1 and CDR2 are SGHKS and YYEKEE (reference sequence). The CDR3 sequence: CASSLDYPTHYGYTF. The DNA for the CDR3 is TGTGCCAGCAGCTTAGATTACCCAACCCACTATGGCTACACCTTC.

This clonotype was seen a handful of times. The rearrangement uses TRBV7-8 and TRBJ2-2, with 9 bases identical to TRBD1. The CDR3 loop spans 17 amino acids. J gave up 4 bases and V 3 bases, and 9 bases lay outside the gene matches. CDR1 is SGHVS and CDR2 is FQNEAQ in the germline V gene. The CDR3 DNA sequence: TGTGCCAGCAGCTTTCGCCCTTTGGGACAGGGCACCGGGGAGCTGTTTTTT. Residues: CASSFRPLGQGTGELFF.

This clonotype was seen repeatedly, ten times or more. The chain uses TRBV4-1 and TRBJ2-3; D could derive from TRBD1 or TRBD2 (5 bases each). V lost 10 bases and J lost 0, with 20 bases in between. Germline CDR1 reads MGHRA; CDR2 reads YSYEKL. The CDR3 sequence is 16 residues long. CDR3 sequence: CATTGDGYFSTDTQYF. CDR3 DNA sequence: TGCGCCACCACCGGGGACGGGTACTTCAGCACAGATACGCAGTATTTT.

The chain is built from TRBV10-3 and TRBJ2-5; 10 bases line up with TRBD2. Losses at the gene ends were 10 bases for V and 5 bases for J; bases not matched to a gene: 13. The CDR3 extends over 15 amino acids. Germline CDR1 is ENHRY and CDR2 is SYGVKD. The CDR3 reads CATSILSGGAETQYF. The CDR3 DNA follows: TGTGCCACCTCGATTTTAAGCGGGGGGGCGGAGACCCAGTACTTC.

This clonotype was detected only a few times. The chain links TRBV6-6 to TRBJ1-2; 8 nucleotides line up with TRBD1. J was trimmed by 8 bases and V by 5 bases; bases with no gene match: 7. Germline CDR1 and CDR2: MNHNY and SVGAGI (reference sequence). The CDR3 is 13 amino acids. In DNA, the CDR3 is TGTGCCAGCAGTCCGAATCGACAGGGGGGCTACACCTTC. Its protein is CASSPNRQGGYTF.

This rearrangement joins TRBV15 to TRBJ1-1; no definite D call. The germline V gene has CDR1 LNHNV and CDR2 YYDKDF (reference sequence). Trimming cost V 1 base and J 8 bases, with 11 bases left between them. The CDR3 loop spans 13 amino acids. The CDR3 sequence: CATSRVYNSEAFF. For the CDR3, the DNA is TGTGCCACCAGCAGAGTTTATAACAGCGAAGCTTTCTTT.

CDR3 nucleotides: TGTGCCAGCAGCCCTTTGGCGGGGGGGCCGGTCGGGGAGCTGTTTTTT. It yields the protein CASSPLAGGPVGELFF. This chain uses TRBV4-2 with TRBJ2-2; TRBD2 matches 9 bases. The V and J ends lost 4 bases and 7 bases, in that order; junction bases with no gene match: 10. This CDR3 spans 16 amino acids. Germline loops: CDR1 LGHNA, CDR2 YNFKEQ.

The J gene is TRBJ1-2, the V gene TRBV9, with D uncertain. Germline assignment: CDR1 SGDLS and CDR2 YYNGEE. This CDR3 comprises 14 residues. The ends were cut back, 0 bases at V and 2 bases at J, with 8 bases in the middle. The CDR3 loop is CASSVGVGNYGYTF. In DNA, the CDR3 is TGTGCCAGCAGCGTAGGTGTTGGGAACTATGGCTACACCTTC.

The chain joins TRBV5-1 to TRBJ2-3, with D maybe TRBD2 (5 bases). Germline V gene data show CDR1 as SGHRS and CDR2 as YFSETQ. The CDR3 consists of 16 residues. V was trimmed by 3 bases and J by 2 bases, leaving 16 bases between them. CDR3 sequence: CASSSLVRDSTDTQYF. CDR3 in DNA: TGCGCCAGCAGCTCCTTAGTCCGGGATTCCACAGATACGCAGTATTTT.

This clonotype was detected only a few times. V gene TRBV7-3 combines with J gene TRBJ2-3; TRBD1 is a possible D gene (6 bases). CDR3 length: 16 amino acids. Trimming took 4 bases from V and 0 from J, leaving 14 bases between them. Germline loops: CDR1 SGHTA, CDR2 FQGTGA. Here the CDR3 DNA reads TGTGCCAGCAGCTCCTCCGGGACAACGAGCACAGATACGCAGTATTTT. It translates to CASSSSGTTSTDTQYF.

A few counts support this clonotype. The rearrangement links TRBV4-3 to TRBJ2-3, with 9 bases that match TRBD2. The CDR3 extends over 16 amino acids. Germline CDR1 and CDR2: LGHNA and YSLEER. With 1 base clipped from V and 3 bases from J, the junction kept 5 bases outside the gene matches. The CDR3 sequence: CASSQGGLAGTDTQYF. The CDR3 DNA sequence: TGCGCCAGCAGCCAAGGAGGTCTAGCGGGGACAGATACGCAGTATTTT.

The V and J genes are TRBV27 and TRBJ2-1, with 15 nucleotides matching TRBD2. In germline, CDR1 is MNHEY, CDR2 SMNVEV (reference sequence). The J segment lost 7 bases and the V segment lost 8 bases, leaving 9 bases of the junction unmatched. The CDR3 contains 16 residues. The CDR3 is CASAGLAGGLGNEQFF. The CDR3 nucleotides read TGTGCCAGCGCAGGACTAGCGGGGGGGCTAGGGAATGAGCAGTTCTTC.

This clonotype has just a few counts. The chain uses TRBV7-9 and TRBJ1-1, with 8 bases matching TRBD1. The germline CDR1 and CDR2 sequences are SEHNR and FQNEAQ (reference sequence). The CDR3 contains 15 residues. The V segment lost 5 bases and the J segment 1 base; nucleotides outside the gene matches: 6. The CDR3 DNA follows: TGTGCCAGCAGCCCCTGGACAGGGTCGAACACTGAAGCTTTCTTT. Residues: CASSPWTGSNTEAFF.